This T cell receptor (beta chain) was identified in a study of T cell responses to AZD1222 COVID-19 vaccine. Profiled with immunoSEQ multiplex PCR; TCRdb holds only in-frame clones, not every one. Among 90,000 or so clones, roughly 87% were seen once, and the ten largest hold roughly 5%. The source of this sequence is an adult who received the AZD1222 COVID-19 vaccine. The source was peripheral blood, collected 28 days after the second AZD1222 dose.

CDR3 protein: CASSLGSWGQPQHF. The CDR3 DNA follows: TGTGCCAGCAGCTTAGGGTCTTGGGGGCAGCCCCAGCATTTT. The rearrangement joins TRBV13 to TRBJ1-5; D is perhaps TRBD1 (5 bases). The CDR3 contains 14 residues. The germline V gene encodes CDR1 PRHDT and CDR2 FYEKMQ (reference sequence). The V and J ends lost 0 bases and 7 bases respectively, with 10 bases between them.